This T cell receptor (beta chain) is from a study of cytomegalovirus exposure and HLA in healthy donors. General study points: A classifier reportedly called cytomegalovirus status with high sensitivity and specificity.

Primers for the PCR totalled 60 Vbeta and 13 Jbeta. Under the authors' procedure: An analysis that came later counted roughly 80 million unique TCR beta chains, around 10 million shared. Assay used: immunoSEQ multiplex PCR; TCRdb lists only in-frame clones, some missing. V and J calls and clone size come straight from that table; D and trimming were deduced from the DNA. The profile shows hundreds of thousands of clones, 65% to 80% of them singletons. A note on this clone: Antigen specificity is unknown.

Sequenced sample: PBMCs. This clonotype was sampled from a man aged 35 to 55 in good health and CMV-seronegative.

The CDR3 loop is CASSWRTSGRADTGELFF. CDR3 in DNA: TGCGCCAGCAGCTGGCGGACTAGCGGGAGGGCCGACACCGGGGAGCTGTTTTTT. The chain uses TRBV4-1 and TRBJ2-2, with 15 positions matching TRBD2. The CDR3 consists of 18 residues. Germline V gene lookup returns CDR1 MGHRA and CDR2 YSYEKL. The V and J ends lost 5 bases and 3 bases, in that order; junction bases with no gene match: 7.